These 21 T cell receptor beta chains share one sample of origin, sequenced in a study of T cell responses to AZD1222 COVID-19 vaccine. This table comes from immunoSEQ multiplex PCR, and its TCRdb copy is limited to in-frame clones, with some not included. The repertoire holds more than 75,000 clones, with 90% as singletons. Sequences were derived from peripheral blood, sampled on day 0 of AZD1222 vaccination. These receptors originate from an adult in good health.

The chain uses TRBV6-5 and TRBJ1-6; the match to TRBD1 covers 7 bases. The germline gives CDR1 MNHEY, CDR2 SVGAGI. This CDR3 has 14 residues. V was pared by 6 bases and J by 7 bases, with 6 bases of the junction left unmatched. CDR3 sequence (DNA): TGTGCCAGCAGAACCGGGACAGTCAATTCACCCCTCCACTTT. Amino acid sequence: CASRTGTVNSPLHF.

The chain recombines TRBV6-5 with TRBJ2-7; a possible D gene is TRBD2 (6 bases). The CDR3 covers 15 residues. Per germline, CDR1 MNHEY and CDR2 SVGAGI. V lost 5 bases to trimming and J lost 7 bases, with 21 bases between them. CDR3 region: CASSRTGLLTLEQYF. CDR3 nucleotides: TGTGCCAGCAGTCGCACGGGACTCCTCACCTTAGAGCAGTACTTC.

The V and J genes are TRBV29-1 and TRBJ2-4, with D unclear. Germline V gene sequence: CDR1 SQVTM, CDR2 ANQGSEA. With 7 bases removed from V and 0 bases from J, the gap between germline ends came to 10 bases. The CDR3 loop spans 13 amino acids. CDR3 residues: CSGAVGAKNIQYF. The CDR3 region has the DNA TGCAGCGGTGCGGTAGGAGCCAAAAACATTCAGTACTTC.

The V gene is TRBV12-3 or TRBV12-4, the J gene TRBJ1-6; the D is unclear. The ends were cut back, 5 bases at V and 9 bases at J, with 11 bases in the middle. The CDR3 has 13 residues. The CDR3 coding sequence is TGTGCCAGCAGTGACCCTAACTCTTCACCCCTCCACTTT. It encodes CASSDPNSSPLHF.

This clone was seen a handful of times. The rearrangement links TRBV19 to TRBJ2-2; possible D gene TRBD1, 6 bases. CDR3 length: 15 residues. The V gene's germline CDR1 is LNHDA and CDR2 SQIVND (reference sequence). V shed 6 bases and J shed 0 bases, with 11 bases lying between them. The CDR3 coding sequence is TGTGCCAGTAGCATAAGGGGGACGAACACCGGGGAGCTGTTTTTT. Its protein product is CASSIRGTNTGELFF. The whole variable domain, remainder taken from reference TRBV19 and TRBJ2-2, is DGGITQSPKYLFRKEGQNVTLSCEQNLNHDAMYWYRQDPGQGLRLIYYSQIVNDFQKGDIAEGYSVSREKKESFPLTVTSAQKNPTAFYLCASSIRGTNTGELFFGEGSRLTVL.

This clone is a singleton in its sample. This sequence joins TRBV18 and TRBJ2-7, with 7 bases lining up with TRBD1. Per the germline V gene, CDR1 is KGHSH and CDR2 is LQKENI. CDR3 length: 15 residues. The trim removed 3 bases at V and 2 bases at J, leaving 7 bases unmatched. The DNA of the CDR3 is TGTGCCAGCTCACCTTCCTACAGGGGAACCTACGAGCAGTACTTC. Amino acid sequence: CASSPSYRGTYEQYF.

Written as DNA, the CDR3 is TGCGCCAGCAGCTTGGTAGGGACAGGGACCTACGAGCAGTACTTC. Its translation is CASSLVGTGTYEQYF. The chain recombines TRBV5-1 with TRBJ2-7, with TRBD1 matching over 9 bases. Trimming took 0 bases from V and 2 from J; bases not matched to a gene: 3. The CDR3 spans 15 residues. Germline V gives CDR1 SGHRS, CDR2 YFSETQ.

V is TRBV5-6 and J is TRBJ1-2, with 10 nucleotides matching TRBD1. The V gene's germline CDR1 is SGHDT and CDR2 YYEEEE. This CDR3 spans 17 amino acids. Trimming removed 4 bases from V and 4 bases from J; junction bases left unmatched: 13. The CDR3 sequence: CASSPDRGYSPSYGYTF. The DNA of the CDR3 is TGTGCCAGCAGCCCGGACAGGGGGTATTCGCCTTCCTATGGCTACACCTTC.

The chain recombines TRBV9 with TRBJ2-5; 7 bases are shared with TRBD2. Germline lookup yields CDR1 SGDLS and CDR2 YYNGEE. V lost 0 bases, J lost 3 bases, and 8 bases stayed unmatched. This CDR3 has 16 amino acids. CDR3 nucleotides: TGTGCCAGCAGCGTAGAGTCAGGGAGGGTGAAAGAGACCCAGTACTTC. It codes for CASSVESGRVKETQYF.

The chain recombines TRBV5-5 with TRBJ1-1; unclear D gene. V lost 4 bases and J lost 0, with 13 bases in between. The germline gives CDR1 SGHKS, CDR2 YYEKEE (reference sequence). CDR3 length: 15 amino acids. This chain's CDR3 is CASSPRAVMNTEAFF. For the CDR3, the DNA is TGTGCCAGCAGCCCGCGGGCAGTAATGAACACTGAAGCTTTCTTT.

J is TRBJ2-7 and V is TRBV7-2, with TRBD1 as a possible D gene (6 bases). V gave up 4 bases and J gave up 0 bases, with 16 bases separating them. In germline, CDR1 is SGHTA, CDR2 FQGNSA. This CDR3 has 16 amino acids. For the CDR3, the DNA is TGTGCCAGCAGCTCGCCTTTTGAGACAGGCTCCTACGAGCAGTACTTC. Translating it yields CASSSPFETGSYEQYF. The full variable domain, completed using reference TRBV7-2 and TRBJ2-7, is GAGVSQSPSNKVTEKGKDVELRCDPISGHTALYWYRQSLGQGLEFLIYFQGNSAPDKSGLPSDRFSAERTGGSVSTLTIQRTQQEDSAVYLCASSSPFETGSYEQYFGPGTRLTVT.

The chain is built from TRBV9 and TRBJ1-5; possibly TRBD1 for D (6 bases). The CDR3 length is 15 residues. V dropped 4 bases and J dropped 5 bases, with 16 bases sitting between them. CDR1 is SGDLS and CDR2 is YYNGEE in the germline V gene. CDR3 coding DNA: TGTGCCAGCAGCCCAACTGACAGGTGGGATCAGCCCCAGCATTTT. Protein sequence: CASSPTDRWDQPQHF. The variable domain in full, completed from reference TRBV9 and TRBJ1-5, reads DSGVTQTPKHLITATGQRVTLRCSPRSGDLSVYWYQQSLDQGLQFLIQYYNGEERAKGNILERFSAQQFPDLHSELNLSSLELGDSALYFCASSPTDRWDQPQHFGDGTRLSIL.

Turning to this clone: The sample carries other DNA sequences with the same CDR3. The chain links TRBV24-1 to TRBJ2-2; the D is unclear. The length of the CDR3 is 12 residues. Germline V gives CDR1 KGHDR, CDR2 SFDVKD. V dropped 3 bases and J dropped 4 bases, with 2 bases sitting between them. The CDR3 is CATSDVTGELFF. In nucleotides, the CDR3 is TGTGCCACCAGTGATGTCACCGGGGAGCTGTTTTTT.

The rearrangement links TRBV19 to TRBJ2-3, with 7 nucleotides matching TRBD1. V was clipped by 9 bases and J by 2 bases; unmatched bases: 5. Germline CDR1 and CDR2: LNHDA and SQIVND (reference sequence). The CDR3 length is 13 residues. CDR3 bases: TGTGCCAGCCGGGACAGAATCACAGATACGCAGTATTTT. Its protein is CASRDRITDTQYF.

This clone was recorded only once. This chain links TRBV13 with TRBJ1-2; tentatively, D is TRBD1 (6 bases). CDR1 is PRHDT, CDR2 FYEKMQ, per germline (reference sequence). This CDR3 comprises 13 residues. The V gene lost 2 bases and the J gene lost 8 bases, with 12 bases spanning the gap. CDR3 loop: CASSLRMGAGYTF. The DNA of the CDR3 is TGTGCCAGCAGCTTACGTATGGGGGCGGGCTACACCTTC.

The chain uses TRBV5-1 and TRBJ2-5; D is unclear. This CDR3 spans 14 amino acids. Trimming took 1 base from V and 2 from J, leaving 9 bases between them. The germline gives CDR1 SGHRS, CDR2 YFSETQ. The chain's CDR3 is CASSLITGQETQYF. CDR3 coding DNA: TGCGCCAGCAGCTTGATCACCGGGCAAGAGACCCAGTACTTC.

The gene calls are TRBV7-2 and TRBJ1-4; 8 bases align to TRBD1. Germline CDR1 reads SGHTA; CDR2 reads FQGNSA. This CDR3 region has 15 residues. J gave up 0 bases and V 4 bases, and 1 base lay outside the gene matches. CDR3 protein: CASSSTGATNEKLFF. The CDR3 nucleotides read TGTGCCAGCAGCTCGACAGGGGCAACTAATGAAAAACTGTTTTTT.

The rearrangement joins TRBV3-1 (or the pseudogene TRBV3-2) to TRBJ2-7; D might be TRBD2 (5 bases). Between the trimmed V and J ends, which lost 4 bases and 2 bases, there was a span of 12 bases. Germline V gene data show CDR1 as LGHDT and CDR2 as YNNKEL (reference sequence). The CDR3 loop spans 14 amino acids. The CDR3 region is CASSRDFGTYEQYF. Here the CDR3 DNA reads TGTGCCAGCAGCCGCGACTTCGGGACCTACGAGCAGTACTTC.

The rearrangement links TRBV6-2 or TRBV6-3 to TRBJ2-3; D is unclear. The CDR3 runs 12 residues. V was shortened by 2 bases and J by 11 bases, with 11 bases between the two germline ends. Germline-derived CDR1 and CDR2 are MNHEY and SVGEGT. CDR3 sequence reads: CASSYLLQRQYF. CDR3 in DNA: TGTGCCAGCAGTTACCTTCTACAGAGGCAGTATTTT.

This clone was counted between two and nine times. The V call is TRBV7-2, the J call TRBJ2-7, with D perhaps matching TRBD2 (6 bases). Germline CDR1 SGHTA, CDR2 FQGNSA. The CDR3 has 17 residues. V lost 3 bases, J lost 0 bases, and 18 bases lay in between. CDR3 sequence reads: CASSLDPPGLASYEQYF. The CDR3, as DNA: TGTGCCAGCAGCTTGGACCCCCCGGGACTGGCCTCCTACGAGCAGTACTTC.

The chain has TRBV19 and TRBJ1-1, with TRBD1 matching 8 bases. CDR1 is LNHDA, CDR2 SQIVND, per germline (reference sequence). This CDR3 comprises 16 residues. J gave up 0 bases and V 3 bases, and 6 bases lay outside the gene matches. CDR3 DNA: TGTGCCAGTAGTATGGGGGACAGGATTATGAACACTGAAGCTTTCTTT. Residues: CASSMGDRIMNTEAFF. Variable domain in full (rest from reference TRBV19 and TRBJ1-1): DGGITQSPKYLFRKEGQNVTLSCEQNLNHDAMYWYRQDPGQGLRLIYYSQIVNDFQKGDIAEGYSVSREKKESFPLTVTSAQKNPTAFYLCASSMGDRIMNTEAFFGQGTRLTVV.